The clone carrying this T cell receptor (beta chain) turned up a few times. These data are taken from a study of cytomegalovirus exposure and HLA in healthy donors. PCR employed 60 Vbeta and 13 Jbeta primers. Produced via immunoSEQ multiplex PCR; TCRdb's table is partial and in-frame only. The data show some 70,000 clones, with about four fifths seen just once and about 8% held by the top ten. CDR3 length: 14 residues. Germline V gene lookup returns CDR1 MNHNS and CDR2 SASEGT. V lost 2 bases to trimming and J lost 6 bases, with 14 bases between them. Sample: PBMCs. This receptor was identified in a man younger than 35 in good health and CMV-seropositive. The chain employs TRBV6-1 and TRBJ2-7; tentatively, D is TRBD2 (5 bases). The chain's CDR3 is CASSENGELGEQYF. CDR3 DNA sequence: TGTGCCAGCAGTGAAAATGGGGAGTTGGGCGAGCAGTACTTC.